What follows are 11 T cell receptor beta chains derived from one specimen sequenced in a study of identifying expanded T cells in peripheral blood. The data were produced by immunoSEQ multiplex PCR, yet TCRdb's version contains in-frame clones alone and is incomplete. Of 58,000 or so clones in the sample, about four fifths were seen once. The sample was blood. The receptors were sampled from a person between 18 and 69 years old in good health.

This chain links TRBV7-9 with TRBJ2-3; D is uncertain. The V end was cut by 1 base, the J end by 6 bases, with 26 bases between. The CDR3 is 19 amino acids. Germline V lookup: CDR1 SEHNR, CDR2 FQNEAQ (reference sequence). This CDR3 reads CASSLESGAGSLRADTQYF. CDR3 DNA: TGTGCCAGCAGCTTAGAAAGTGGTGCCGGGTCCCTGCGTGCTGATACGCAGTATTTT.

The chain combines TRBV6-1 with TRBJ2-7, with 8 positions matching TRBD2. CDR1 and CDR2 (germline): MNHNS, SASEGT. The CDR3 spans 13 residues. With 10 bases clipped from V and 4 bases from J, the junction kept 9 bases outside the gene matches. CDR3 DNA sequence: TGTGCCACCTCAGCGGGAGTAGGGTACGAGCAGTACTTC. This sequence encodes CATSAGVGYEQYF.

V usage is TRBV18 and J usage is TRBJ2-7; D is uncertain. Trimming pared 1 base from V and 1 base from J, leaving 5 bases between. Germline loops: CDR1 KGHSH, CDR2 LQKENI. CDR3 length equals 13 residues. In DNA form, the CDR3 reads TGTGCCAGCTCACCACGTCTGTCCTACGAGCAGTACTTC. This sequence encodes CASSPRLSYEQYF.

The gene calls are TRBV7-9 and TRBJ2-1; D gene unclear. Trimming removed 2 bases at V and 4 bases at J, with 12 bases between. The CDR3 runs to 15 residues. Germline V gives CDR1 SEHNR, CDR2 FQNEAQ (reference sequence). CDR3 protein: CASSLKNTAYNEQFF. The CDR3 DNA follows: TGTGCCAGCAGCTTAAAAAACACAGCATACAATGAGCAGTTCTTC.

The chain carries TRBV18 and TRBJ1-2, with D possibly being TRBD1 (6 bases). CDR3 length: 15 residues. CDR1 is KGHSH and CDR2 is LQKENI in the germline V gene. V was pared by 6 bases and J by 0 bases, with 14 bases between. The CDR3 sequence: CASSPGRQANYGYTF. The CDR3 region has the DNA TGTGCCAGCTCCCCCGGACGACAGGCTAACTATGGCTACACCTTC.

The V call is TRBV14, the J call TRBJ1-2, with D uncertain. The V end was cut by 9 bases, the J end by 1 base, with 12 bases between. This CDR3 comprises 13 residues. Germline CDR1 and CDR2: SGHDN and FVKESK. CDR3 in DNA: TGTGCCAGTTCCATTCGGGGTAACTATGGCTACACCTTC. Protein product: CASSIRGNYGYTF.

In DNA, the CDR3 is TGTGCCAGCAGCCAAAGACTAGCTACCTACAATGAGCAGTTCTTC. Translation gives CASSQRLATYNEQFF. The chain couples TRBV5-4 to TRBJ2-1; TRBD2 matches at 7 bases. CDR3 size: 15 residues. J lost 2 bases, V lost 4 bases, and 6 bases had no gene match. Germline V gene data show CDR1 as SGHNT and CDR2 as YYREEE (reference sequence).

V usage is TRBV4-1 and J usage is TRBJ1-3; D gene unclear. The CDR3 has 16 residues. Trimming left V 1 base short and J 4 bases short, with 14 bases between. Per germline, CDR1 MGHRA and CDR2 YSYEKL. CDR3 nucleotide sequence: TGCGCCAGCAGCCAAGTTAAAGGGAACGCAGGAAACACCATATATTTT. It yields the protein CASSQVKGNAGNTIYF.

This rearrangement joins TRBV5-1 to TRBJ1-2; weak D call: TRBD1 (5 bases). V shed 4 bases and J shed 8 bases, with 18 bases lying between them. CDR1 and CDR2 (germline): SGHRS, YFSETQ. The CDR3 totals 14 residues. The CDR3 is CASSGGSDRGGYTF. The CDR3 DNA reads as TGCGCCAGCAGCGGAGGATCCGACCGGGGGGGCTACACCTTC.

This sequence joins TRBV11-2 and TRBJ1-2, with a tentative D call TRBD1 (6 bases). V gave up 5 bases and J gave up 9 bases, with 13 bases separating them. CDR3 size: 12 residues. Germline CDR1 SGHAT, CDR2 FQNNGV. CDR3: CASSLHRDRYTF. The CDR3 DNA reads as TGTGCCAGCAGCCTTCACAGGGATCGCTACACCTTC.

This clone has only one observation. V usage is TRBV14 and J usage is TRBJ2-1, with D hard to call. This CDR3 is built from 14 residues. V was cut by 3 bases and J by 3 bases, with 9 bases left in between. Germline V gene lookup returns CDR1 SGHDN and CDR2 FVKESK. CDR3 residues: CASSHPVGYNEQFF. The DNA of the CDR3 is TGTGCCAGCAGCCACCCCGTAGGCTACAATGAGCAGTTCTTC.